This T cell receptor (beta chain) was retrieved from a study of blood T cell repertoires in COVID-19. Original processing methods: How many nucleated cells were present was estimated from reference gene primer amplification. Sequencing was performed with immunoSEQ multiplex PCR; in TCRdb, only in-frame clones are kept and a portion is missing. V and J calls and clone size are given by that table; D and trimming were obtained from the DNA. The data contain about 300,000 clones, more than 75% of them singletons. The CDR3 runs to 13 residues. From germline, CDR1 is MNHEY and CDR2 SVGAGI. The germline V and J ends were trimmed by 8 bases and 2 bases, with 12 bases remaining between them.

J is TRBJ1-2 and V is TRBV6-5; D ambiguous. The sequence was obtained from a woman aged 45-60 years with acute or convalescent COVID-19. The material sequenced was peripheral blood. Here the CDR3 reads CASLKAGNYGYTF. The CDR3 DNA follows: TGTGCCAGCCTTAAGGCGGGAAACTATGGCTACACCTTC.